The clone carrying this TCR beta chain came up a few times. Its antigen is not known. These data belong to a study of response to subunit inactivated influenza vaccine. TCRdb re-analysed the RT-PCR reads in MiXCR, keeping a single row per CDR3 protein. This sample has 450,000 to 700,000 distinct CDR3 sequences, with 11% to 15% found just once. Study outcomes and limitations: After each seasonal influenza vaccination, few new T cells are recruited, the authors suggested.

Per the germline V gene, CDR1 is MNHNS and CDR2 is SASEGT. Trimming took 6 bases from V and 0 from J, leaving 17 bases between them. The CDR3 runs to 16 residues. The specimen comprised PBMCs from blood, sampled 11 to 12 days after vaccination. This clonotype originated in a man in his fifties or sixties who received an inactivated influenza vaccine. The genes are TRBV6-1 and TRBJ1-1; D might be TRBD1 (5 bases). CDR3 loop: CASRHGTFTLNTEAFF. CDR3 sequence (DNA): TGTGCCAGCAGACACGGGACTTTCACCTTGAACACTGAAGCTTTCTTT.